The 27 T cell receptor beta chains in this list originate from one sample, sequenced in a study of PD-1 blockade in classical Hodgkin lymphoma. The data were produced by immunoSEQ multiplex PCR, yet TCRdb's version contains in-frame clones alone and is incomplete. The sample gives about 29,000 clones, approximately 83% of which show up once; approximately 2.4% is in the top ten. Each patient's relapse followed autologous stem cell transplantation, and brentuximab vedotin exposure varied. Negative magnetic selection isolated CD4+ T cells from thawed PBMCs. The specimen comprised CD4+ T cells from blood, sampled at baseline. These receptors all come from a human donor with classical Hodgkin lymphoma.

This chain uses TRBV7-2 with TRBJ1-3; no clear D. Germline CDR1 SGHTA, CDR2 FQGNSA. There are 11 residues in the CDR3. CDR3 loop: CPPPLGNTIYF. CDR3 sequence (DNA): TGTCCCCCTCCCCTAGGAAACACCATATATTTT.

The rearrangement joins TRBV20-1 to TRBJ1-1, with D unresolved. Germline values: CDR1 DFQATT, CDR2 SNEGSKA (reference sequence). This CDR3 has 10 amino acids. The V and J ends lost 6 bases and 4 bases respectively, with 6 bases between them. CDR3 loop: CSAQRTEAFF. The DNA of the CDR3 is TGCAGTGCCCAACGCACTGAAGCTTTCTTT.

This clone was counted a single time. The V and J genes are TRBV27 and TRBJ2-7; perhaps TRBD1 as D (7 bases). CDR1 is MNHEY, CDR2 SMNVEV, per germline (reference sequence). The CDR3 is 14 residues long. Trimming removed 5 bases from V and 7 bases from J, with 18 bases in between. This CDR3 reads CASSPKTGAGEQYF. The CDR3, as DNA: TGTGCCAGCAGTCCAAAAACAGGGGCGGGAGAGCAGTACTTC.

In this sample, this clone turned up a few times. The V call is TRBV15, the J call TRBJ1-1; D remains unclear. Germline V gene lookup returns CDR1 LNHNV and CDR2 YYDKDF (reference sequence). The CDR3 extends over 13 amino acids. Trimming stripped 5 bases from V and 5 bases from J, with 12 bases between. DNA of the CDR3: TGTGCCACCAGCGGCAATCCCAGGACTGAAGCTTTCTTT. This sequence encodes CATSGNPRTEAFF.

The gene calls are TRBV6-5 and TRBJ2-3; maybe TRBD1 (6 bases). Germline V gene sequence: CDR1 MNHEY, CDR2 SVGAGI. The germline V and J ends were trimmed by 1 base and 1 base, with 9 bases remaining between them. The CDR3 consists of 15 residues. The CDR3 DNA reads as TGTGCCAGCAGTTACTTCAAGGGGGGCACAGATACGCAGTATTTT. Protein product: CASSYFKGGTDTQYF.

This chain uses TRBV11-2 with TRBJ1-1; D is undetermined. This CDR3 contains 16 residues. The V and J ends lost 3 bases and 6 bases respectively, with 20 bases between them. CDR1 is SGHAT, CDR2 FQNNGV, per germline. CDR3 coding DNA: TGTGCCAGCAGCTTCGTGGGAGGACGGCCCCGCCCTGAAGCTTTCTTT. This encodes CASSFVGGRPRPEAFF.

This clone was picked up a small number of times. The V gene is TRBV7-9, the J gene TRBJ1-2, with D uncertain. The germline V and J ends were trimmed by 2 bases and 6 bases, with 13 bases remaining between them. CDR3 size: 14 residues. Per germline, CDR1 SEHNR and CDR2 FQNEAQ (reference sequence). This chain's CDR3 is CASSLNGGSNGYTF. CDR3 nucleotides: TGTGCCAGCAGCTTAAACGGCGGGTCCAATGGCTACACCTTC.

The chain has TRBV10-2 and TRBJ2-1; TRBD2 agrees at 10 bases. With V trimmed by 7 bases and J by 4 bases, 7 bases remained unmatched. From germline, CDR1 is WSHSY and CDR2 SAAADI. This CDR3 has 15 residues. CDR3 region: CASIRIAGGYNEQFF. CDR3 sequence (DNA): TGCGCCAGCATCAGAATAGCGGGAGGTTACAATGAGCAGTTCTTC.

This chain connects TRBV11-2 to TRBJ1-5; the D gene is possibly TRBD1 (5 bases). Trimming stripped 1 base from V and 1 base from J, with 11 bases between. Germline CDR1 and CDR2: SGHAT and FQNNGV. The CDR3 has 16 residues. The CDR3 DNA reads as TGTGCCAGCAGCTTAGCCGGGGCTGGCAGCAATCAGCCCCAGCATTTT. It encodes CASSLAGAGSNQPQHF.

V usage is TRBV28 and J usage is TRBJ2-7, with a tentative D call TRBD2 (7 bases). The V end lost 2 bases, the J end lost 5 bases, and 13 bases lay between the germline ends. This CDR3 region has 14 residues. Germline-derived CDR1 and CDR2 are MDHEN and SYDVKM. The CDR3 spells CASSLPGGGHEQYF. For the CDR3, the DNA is TGTGCCAGCAGTTTACCTGGGGGGGGCCACGAGCAGTACTTC.

The V and J genes are TRBV4-3 and TRBJ2-7, with 9 bases that match TRBD2. Per the germline V gene, CDR1 is LGHNA and CDR2 is YSLEER. The CDR3 sequence is 17 residues long. V lost 3 bases, J lost 0 bases, and 9 bases stayed unmatched. CDR3 DNA sequence: TGCGCCAGCAGCCACCCCTGGGCGGGAGGGAGCTCCTACGAGCAGTACTTC. Residues: CASSHPWAGGSSYEQYF.

This clone was seen once. The chain links TRBV18 to TRBJ2-7, with D unclear. V lost 4 bases, J lost 5 bases, and 15 bases lay in between. This CDR3 contains 14 residues. Germline CDR1 reads KGHSH; CDR2 reads LQKENI. This chain's CDR3 is CASSLLSDWDEQYF. Written as DNA, the CDR3 is TGTGCCAGCTCACTTCTCAGTGACTGGGACGAGCAGTACTTC.

The rearrangement uses TRBV4-1 and TRBJ1-3, with a tentative D call TRBD1 (5 bases). This CDR3 has 15 amino acids. The V gene's germline CDR1 is MGHRA and CDR2 YSYEKL. V lost 2 bases and J lost 4, with 12 bases in between. In DNA, the CDR3 is TGCGCCAGCAGCCAACAGGGAACGGGCGGAAACACCATATATTTT. It specifies CASSQQGTGGNTIYF.

This chain uses TRBV30 with TRBJ2-5; D might be TRBD2 (6 bases). The germline V gene encodes CDR1 GTSNPN and CDR2 SVGIG (reference sequence). Trimming cost V 4 bases and J 1 base, with 13 bases left between them. This CDR3 region has 14 residues. In nucleotides, the CDR3 is TGTGCCTGGACCGGGAGACCGGCCCAAGAGACCCAGTACTTC. Its protein product is CAWTGRPAQETQYF.

The rearrangement links TRBV28 to TRBJ1-1, with unresolved D. Trimming removed 3 bases at V and 5 bases at J, with 4 bases between. The CDR3 runs to 11 residues. CDR1 and CDR2 (germline): MDHEN, SYDVKM. CDR3 sequence (DNA): TGTGCCAGCAGTTTCAGAACTGAAGCTTTCTTT. Its protein product is CASSFRTEAFF. Full variable domain (outside the CDR3, taken from reference TRBV28 and TRBJ1-1): DVKVTQSSRYLVKRTGEKVFLECVQDMDHENMFWYRQDPGLGLRLIYFSYDVKMKEKGDIPEGYSVSREKKERFSLILESASTNQTSMYLCASSFRTEAFFGQGTRLTVV.

The chain joins TRBV9 to TRBJ1-5; weak D call: TRBD1 (5 bases). The ends were cut back, 0 bases at V and 1 base at J, with 11 bases in the middle. This CDR3 spans 16 amino acids. Per the germline V gene, CDR1 is SGDLS and CDR2 is YYNGEE. The CDR3 DNA sequence: TGTGCCAGCAGCGTAGGGGGCCCTTGGAGCAATCAGCCCCAGCATTTT. Protein sequence: CASSVGGPWSNQPQHF.

V usage is TRBV29-1 and J usage is TRBJ2-7; the D gene is possibly TRBD2 (5 bases). The germline V gene encodes CDR1 SQVTM and CDR2 ANQGSEA. V gave up 4 bases and J gave up 3 bases, with 13 bases separating them. The CDR3 sequence is 13 residues long. CDR3 sequence reads: CSVAPTEGYEQYF. The CDR3 coding sequence is TGCAGCGTTGCGCCTACTGAGGGCTACGAGCAGTACTTC.

J is TRBJ2-7 and V is TRBV6-6; 7 bases match TRBD1. This CDR3 is built from 14 residues. The ends lost 6 bases at V and 2 bases at J; junction bases unmatched: 7. The germline V gene encodes CDR1 MNHNY and CDR2 SVGAGI (reference sequence). The CDR3 DNA reads TGTGCCAGCAGGTGGGGACAGCTTACCTACGAGCAGTACTTC. It is translated as CASRWGQLTYEQYF.

The V and J genes are TRBV18 and TRBJ2-3; 7 nucleotides line up with TRBD2. CDR3 length: 15 residues. Per the germline V gene, CDR1 is KGHSH and CDR2 is LQKENI. The V segment lost 3 bases and the J segment 2 bases; nucleotides outside the gene matches: 5. This CDR3 reads CASSPLRGDTDTQYF. The CDR3 nucleotides are TGTGCCAGCTCACCTCTACGGGGGGACACAGATACGCAGTATTTT.

V usage is TRBV25-1 and J usage is TRBJ1-3, with D maybe TRBD1 (6 bases). The CDR3 sequence is 15 residues long. Germline lookup yields CDR1 MGHDK and CDR2 SYGVNS. Trimming pared 3 bases from V and 0 bases from J, leaving 9 bases between. The CDR3 region is CASSEWTVSGNTIYF. Written as DNA, the CDR3 is TGTGCCAGCAGTGAGTGGACAGTCTCTGGAAACACCATATATTTT.

The chain couples TRBV4-2 to TRBJ2-7, with TRBD2 matching 8 bases. Trimming cost V 0 bases and J 3 bases; bases outside gene matches: 4. The CDR3 is 15 amino acids. Germline V lookup: CDR1 LGHNA, CDR2 YNFKEQ. CDR3 protein: CASSQDQRELYEQYF. CDR3 coding DNA: TGTGCCAGCAGCCAAGATCAGCGGGAGCTCTACGAGCAGTACTTC.

CDR3 region: CASRYGTGYEAFF. CDR3 nucleotides: TGTGCCAGCAGGTACGGGACAGGGTATGAAGCTTTCTTT. The V call is TRBV6-1, the J call TRBJ1-1, with 9 positions matching TRBD1. With 6 bases clipped from V and 7 bases from J, the junction kept 6 bases outside the gene matches. The germline CDR1 and CDR2 sequences are MNHNS and SASEGT. The CDR3 length is 13 residues.

This chain connects TRBV25-1 to TRBJ1-5, with D possibly being TRBD1 (6 bases). The CDR3 runs to 13 residues. Trimming removed 4 bases from V and 8 bases from J, with 12 bases in between. CDR1 and CDR2 from the germline V gene are MGHDK and SYGVNS. CDR3 in amino acids: CASSGAKGEPQHF. In DNA form, the CDR3 reads TGTGCCAGCAGTGGTGCCAAGGGGGAGCCCCAGCATTTT.

V and J are TRBV19 and TRBJ2-1, with 7 bases identical to TRBD2. This CDR3 contains 15 residues. The J segment lost 8 bases and the V segment lost 6 bases, leaving 13 bases of the junction unmatched. From germline, CDR1 is LNHDA and CDR2 SQIVND (reference sequence). The CDR3 is CASRESGRAVDEQFF. CDR3 nucleotide sequence: TGTGCCAGTAGGGAAAGTGGGAGGGCCGTCGATGAGCAGTTCTTC. Full variable domain (missing parts from reference TRBV19 and TRBJ2-1): DGGITQSPKYLFRKEGQNVTLSCEQNLNHDAMYWYRQDPGQGLRLIYYSQIVNDFQKGDIAEGYSVSREKKESFPLTVTSAQKNPTAFYLCASRESGRAVDEQFFGPGTRLTVL.

This chain uses TRBV19 with TRBJ1-5; 8 positions match TRBD1. This CDR3 region has 14 residues. V shed 4 bases, J shed 3 bases, and the junction held 2 bases outside the gene matches. Germline V lookup: CDR1 LNHDA, CDR2 SQIVND (reference sequence). CDR3 nucleotide sequence: TGTGCCAGTAGTACGACAGGGGCCAATCAGCCCCAGCATTTT. Amino acids: CASSTTGANQPQHF.

The chain joins TRBV4-3 to TRBJ2-7; no reliable D call. CDR1 LGHNA and CDR2 YSLEER come from the germline V gene. The ends were cut back, 0 bases at V and 6 bases at J, with 15 bases in the middle. The CDR3 extends over 15 amino acids. CDR3 sequence: CASSQEPLLSGEQYF. The CDR3 coding sequence is TGCGCCAGCAGCCAAGAACCCCTTCTTTCGGGCGAGCAGTACTTC.

The chain has TRBV19 and TRBJ2-1; 8 bases are shared with TRBD2. In germline, CDR1 is LNHDA, CDR2 SQIVND (reference sequence). J was trimmed by 9 bases and V by 5 bases; bases with no gene match: 6. The CDR3 is made up of 13 amino acids. The CDR3 protein is CASSVPRGGEQFF. The CDR3 DNA follows: TGTGCCAGTAGTGTCCCCCGGGGGGGTGAGCAGTTCTTC.